This is a list of T cell receptor beta chains from one sample in a study of T cell repertoires in cytomegalovirus infection. From the reads, TCRdb called clonotypes with MiXCR, one entry per CDR3 protein. This sample has 900,000 to 950,000 distinct CDR3 sequences; approximately 30% occur once, and the top ten carry 10% to 15%. These receptors' antigens are unknown. Sequencing used cultured CD8+ T cells from PBMCs, obtained from culture after CMV antigen stimulation. The origin of the receptors is a human donor in good health (CMV status not recorded). Some clones in this sample may be carry-over from other donors' samples. The CDR3 runs from the conserved cysteine through the conserved F or W. The D gene is left open where the match is weak. Not all rows give a size; the values are once, few, many and, for expanded clones, a class.

v_call	j_call	clone_size	d_call	cdr3_nt	cdr3_aa
TRBV6-2/TRBV6-3	TRBJ1-1	.	.	TGTGCCAGCAGAATGTCAGTGAACACTGAAGCTTTCTTT	CASRMSVNTEAFF
TRBV27	TRBJ2-3	few	.	TGTGCCAGCAGTCCCTTTGCTTCGAGGATGCAGTATTTT	CASSPFASRMQYF
TRBV11-2	TRBJ2-1	many	TRBD1	TGTGCCAGCAGCTTTAATGGACAGGAAGTGTATGAGCAGTTCTTC	CASSFNGQEVYEQFF
TRBV2	TRBJ1-1	few	.	TGTGCCAGCAGTGAGGGGGCTAATATGTCTGAAGCTTTCTTT	CASSEGANMSEAFF
TRBV27	TRBJ1-1	many	TRBD1	TGTGCCAGCAGTTTCCTAGGGGGCGGAACTGAAGCTTTCTTT	CASSFLGGGTEAFF
TRBV6-1	TRBJ2-7	.	.	TGTGCCAGCAGTCCAATCCGCCAGGCCACCTTAACCTACGAGCAGTACTTC	CASSPIRQATLTYEQYF
TRBV4-3	TRBJ2-5	few	TRBD2	TGCGCCAGCAGCCAAGATGAAAGCGGGGGACAAGAGACCCAGTACTTC	CASSQDESGGQETQYF
TRBV12-3/TRBV12-4	TRBJ1-5	.	.	TGTGCCAGCAGTTTCACCGACACAGGCAATCAGCCCCAGCATTTT	CASSFTDTGNQPQHF
TRBV11-2	TRBJ2-1	.	.	TGTACCAGCAGCTTTAGCGGCAATGAGCAGTTCTTC	CTSSFSGNEQFF
TRBV28	TRBJ2-5	.	TRBD1	TGTGCCAGCAGTTTACTCGGGACAGAGGAGACCCAGTACTTC	CASSLLGTEETQYF
TRBV9	TRBJ1-1	.	.	TGTGCCAGCAGCGCCTTTACAGGGAACACTGAAGCTTTCTTT	CASSAFTGNTEAFF
TRBV11-3	TRBJ2-1	.	.	TGTGCCAGCAGCTCACGGTTGAGGGGGGATCTCAATGAGCAGTTCTTC	CASSSRLRGDLNEQFF
TRBV6-1	TRBJ2-5	few	.	TGTGCCAGCAGAGACATCCTCAGGACCCAGTACTTC	CASRDILRTQYF
TRBV12-3/TRBV12-4	TRBJ1-6	.	TRBD1	TGTGCCAGCAGTTCAGGGACAGGGGCTTACTCCTATAATTCACCCCTCCACTTT	CASSSGTGAYSYNSPLHF
TRBV5-6	TRBJ1-2	.	TRBD1	TGTACCAGCAGCTACCTTGGGACAGGGGGCTACTATGGCTACACCTTC	CTSSYLGTGGYYGYTF
TRBV25-1	TRBJ1-5	few	TRBD1	TGTGCCAGCAGTGAACCCCCGACAGGGGCTTCGAGCAATCAGCCCCAGCATTTT	CASSEPPTGASSNQPQHF
TRBV20-1	TRBJ2-1	.	TRBD1	TGCAGTGCCTCGAACAGGGGATACGGGTCCTACAATGAGCAGTTCTTC	CSASNRGYGSYNEQFF
TRBV7-7	TRBJ2-5	few	TRBD1	TGTGCTAGCAGCTTGGGAGGACAGGGGGCATTTGAGACCCAGTACTTC	CASSLGGQGAFETQYF
TRBV7-6	TRBJ1-5	.	.	TGTGCCATCAGCCCCGGCGGGGGACCCTGTAGCAATCAGCCCCAGCATTTT	CAISPGGGPCSNQPQHF
TRBV6-1	TRBJ2-1	few	.	TGTGCCAGTAAGCTGATAGCTATTTCCTACAATGAGCAGTTCTTC	CASKLIAISYNEQFF
TRBV12-5	TRBJ2-7	few	.	TGTGCTAGTGGTTTGGTTCAGAACATTGCCGAGCAGTACTTC	CASGLVQNIAEQYF
TRBV6-6	TRBJ1-2	few	.	TGTGCCAGCAGTTACTCGATAGGGGGGGACTATGGCTACACCTTC	CASSYSIGGDYGYTF
TRBV6-1	TRBJ1-1	many	.	TGTGCCAGCATCTATCATCCGGGACGGAGCGAAGCTTTCTTT	CASIYHPGRSEAFF
TRBV6-2/TRBV6-3	TRBJ2-3	few	.	TGTGCCAGCAGTTACGTAACAGGGATAGATACGCAGTATTTT	CASSYVTGIDTQYF
TRBV27	TRBJ1-4	few	.	TGTGCCAGCAGTTGGGGGGCATGGGAAAAACTGTTTTTT	CASSWGAWEKLFF
TRBV6-2/TRBV6-3	TRBJ1-1	few	TRBD1	TGTGCCAGCAGCTTCATCCTGACAGGGGGTAGTGAAGAAGCTTTCTTT	CASSFILTGGSEEAFF
TRBV28	TRBJ1-1	.	.	TGTGCCAGCAGTTTCCGGACCAGCCCGAACACTGAAGCTTTCTTT	CASSFRTSPNTEAFF
TRBV27	TRBJ2-1	.	TRBD2	TGTGCCAGCAGTTTACCTGGCGCCGGGACTAATTACAATGAGCAGTTCTTC	CASSLPGAGTNYNEQFF
TRBV12-3/TRBV12-4	TRBJ2-1	many	.	TGTGCCAGCAGCGCACCCATTCGGCCTCGGGGTTACAATGAGCAGTTCTTC	CASSAPIRPRGYNEQFF
TRBV6-5	TRBJ2-1	.	.	TGTGCCAGCAGTCTTACCGGGACAAGCTCCTACAATGAGCAGTTCTTC	CASSLTGTSSYNEQFF
TRBV12-3/TRBV12-4	TRBJ2-3	.	TRBD2	TGTGCCAGCAGTTACGGGGGAGGGTTCACAGATACGCAGTATTTT	CASSYGGGFTDTQYF
TRBV2	TRBJ2-1	many	TRBD1	TGTGCCAGCAGTGAAGGAGGGGGCGCGGACAATGAGCAGTTCTTC	CASSEGGGADNEQFF
TRBV7-6	TRBJ2-2	few	.	TGTGCCAGCAGCTCCCAGTGGAGCTCGGTGGAGGGAGGAGGGGAGCTGTTTTTT	CASSSQWSSVEGGGELFF
TRBV5-4	TRBJ2-2	.	.	TGTGCCAGCAGCGCCGCCAGGTGGAACACCGGGGAGCTGTTTTTT	CASSAARWNTGELFF
TRBV6-5	TRBJ2-7	.	.	TGTGCCAGCAGTTACTCGATAATCGGGGAACAGGTCTACGAGCAGTACTTC	CASSYSIIGEQVYEQYF
TRBV4-1	TRBJ2-1	.	TRBD2	TGCGCCCGGGGGGGCCCCCACTCCTACAATAAGCAGTTCTTC	CARGGPHSYNKQFF
TRBV5-1	TRBJ1-2	.	.	TGCGCCAGCAGGCGAAACGATGGCTACACCTTC	CASRRNDGYTF
TRBV11-2	TRBJ1-1	few	.	TGTGCCAGCAGCGACCGGACGGCCACTGAAGCTTTCTTT	CASSDRTATEAFF
TRBV7-8	TRBJ1-6	.	TRBD1	TGTGCCAGCAGCTTCACAGGGGCCCAACGTAATTCACCCCTCCACTTT	CASSFTGAQRNSPLHF
TRBV18	TRBJ2-3	.	TRBD2	TGTGCCAGCTCACCATTGGTAGCGGGGGGGCTGCAGGCCACAGATACGCAGTATTTT	CASSPLVAGGLQATDTQYF
TRBV6-8	TRBJ1-2	.	TRBD1	TGTGCCAGCGGCTTCACAGGGGTAGGGTATGGCTACACCTTC	CASGFTGVGYGYTF
TRBV4-1	TRBJ2-1	.	.	TGCGCCAGCACTATAACATATGGCTTGACCTCCTACAATGAGCAGTTCTTC	CASTITYGLTSYNEQFF
TRBV9	TRBJ2-1	.	.	TGTGCCAGCAGCGTTGAGGGGACCTCCTACAATGAGCAGTTCTTC	CASSVEGTSYNEQFF
TRBV10-3	TRBJ2-6	few	TRBD1	TGTGCCATCAGTGGACAGGGAACTGGGGCCAACGTCCTGACTTTC	CAISGQGTGANVLTF
TRBV6-4	TRBJ2-7	.	.	TGTGCCAGCATCCGGGAAGACTACGAGCAGTACTTC	CASIREDYEQYF